This TCR beta chain was recorded in a study of cytomegalovirus exposure and HLA in healthy donors. General observations from the study: Most subjects had HLA-A and HLA-B alleles reportedly predicted accurately by TCR beta sequences.

The PCR was carried out with 60 Vbeta primers and 13 Jbeta primers. Generated by immunoSEQ multiplex PCR, the TCRdb table keeps only in-frame clones and is missing some. The sample carries about 94,000 clones, 50% to 80% recorded once. The CDR3 is made up of 16 amino acids. Germline CDR1 SEHNR, CDR2 FQNEAQ (reference sequence). In its sample, this clone was seen a few times. Antigen unknown. The junction shows a germline mismatch at one end, possibly a read error. The source of this sequence is a man aged 30-40 years in good health and CMV-seronegative. The chain is built from TRBV7-9 and TRBJ2-4, with TRBD2 as a possible D gene (7 bases). Material for sequencing was PBMCs. CDR3 nucleotides: TGTTCCAGCAGCTTGGGGGGGGCGGGAGCCAAAAACATTCAGTACTTC. This translates into CSSSLGGAGAKNIQYF.